One and the same sample provided the 11 T cell receptor beta chains below, sequenced in a study of identical twins. TCRdb reprocessed the 5' RACE reads via MiXCR and lists one record per CDR3 protein. Among 450,000 or so distinct CDR3 sequences listed, 12% to 15% were seen once. These data were likewise used in another study, on yellow fever vaccine responses in identical twins.

The sequencing input was CD4+ T cells sorted from blood. These receptors all come from a young woman in good health.

The chain carries TRBV20-1 and TRBJ1-6; 7 bases fit TRBD1. Germline V gene sequence: CDR1 DFQATT, CDR2 SNEGSKA (reference sequence). The length of the CDR3 is 13 residues. V lost 6 bases to trimming and J lost 9 bases; unmatched junction nucleotides: 8. The CDR3 protein is CSALTGVGSPLHF. CDR3 DNA sequence: TGCAGTGCCCTCACAGGGGTCGGTTCACCCCTCCACTTT.

The V call is TRBV6-2 or TRBV6-3, the J call TRBJ2-7; a weak D match, TRBD2 (5 bases). Trimming cost V 6 bases and J 3 bases, with 12 bases left between them. The germline CDR1 and CDR2 sequences are MNHEY and SVGEGT. The CDR3 length is 13 residues. CDR3 bases: TGTGCCAGCAGCAGCGGACGGATCTACGAGCAGTACTTC. This codes for CASSSGRIYEQYF.

V is TRBV5-1 and J is TRBJ2-7, with a possible D match to TRBD1 (6 bases). Germline V gives CDR1 SGHRS, CDR2 YFSETQ. This CDR3 is built from 14 residues. The V gene lost 6 bases and the J gene lost 2 bases, with 15 bases spanning the gap. The CDR3 spells CASTDRYNPYEQYF. In DNA form, the CDR3 reads TGCGCCAGCACCGACAGGTATAACCCCTACGAGCAGTACTTC.

This clonotype was detected a few times. This chain joins TRBV10-3 and TRBJ1-5; D is uncertain. This CDR3 comprises 13 residues. Between the trimmed V and J ends, which lost 2 bases and 5 bases, there was a span of 7 bases. From germline, CDR1 is ENHRY and CDR2 SYGVKD. CDR3 sequence: CAISEVADQPQHF. The CDR3 DNA reads TGTGCCATCAGTGAGGTCGCCGATCAGCCCCAGCATTTT.

This clonotype has only a few counts. The chain uses TRBV3-1 and TRBJ2-6; D is uncertain. V lost 4 bases and J 0 bases, leaving 16 bases between the germline ends. CDR1 is LGHDT, CDR2 YNNKEL, per germline (reference sequence). This CDR3 contains 18 residues. Written as DNA, the CDR3 is TGTGCCAGCAGCCGCCCGACAATCGCAGTCTCTGGGGCCAACGTCCTGACTTTC. This codes for CASSRPTIAVSGANVLTF.

The V and J genes are TRBV3-1 and TRBJ2-7, with TRBD2 identical over 15 bases. The V gene's germline CDR1 is LGHDT and CDR2 YNNKEL (reference sequence). The length of the CDR3 is 15 residues. V shed 6 bases and J 7 bases; nucleotides not matched to a gene: 7. The CDR3 here is CASSQGLAGGEEQYF. The DNA for the CDR3 is TGTGCCAGCAGTCAGGGACTAGCGGGGGGCGAGGAGCAGTACTTC.

As DNA, the CDR3 is TGTGCCAGCAGCCGGGCCGGGGGTGGTGGCGAGCAGTACTTC. As protein: CASSRAGGGGEQYF. The chain combines TRBV7-3 with TRBJ2-7; D is perhaps TRBD2 (6 bases). The CDR3 totals 14 residues. CDR1 and CDR2 (germline): SGHTA, FQGTGA. Trimming removed 5 bases at V and 6 bases at J, with 17 bases between.

In this sample, this clonotype turned up a few times. V gene TRBV7-8 combines with J gene TRBJ2-2; TRBD2 matches at 8 bases. Germline values: CDR1 SGHVS, CDR2 FQNEAQ. After removal of 3 bases from V and 0 bases from J, the junction contained 15 bases not matched to a gene. CDR3 length: 20 amino acids. The CDR3 is CASSLGGRGGKIANTGELFF. CDR3 DNA: TGTGCCAGCAGCTTGGGGGGCCGGGGGGGGAAAATAGCGAACACCGGGGAGCTGTTTTTT.

This clonotype has a count of ten or more. This chain links TRBV29-1 with TRBJ2-7; 10 positions agree with TRBD2. V lost 3 bases and J lost 9; bases outside the gene matches: 11. The CDR3 sequence is 14 residues long. Germline CDR1 reads SQVTM; CDR2 reads ANQGSEA. CDR3 nucleotides: TGCAGCGTTGAGAGCGGTAGCGGGGGGCAGAGGCAGTACTTC. Its protein is CSVESGSGGQRQYF.

The rearrangement links TRBV6-1 to TRBJ2-3; 7 bases map to TRBD1. The V gene's germline CDR1 is MNHNS and CDR2 SASEGT. The trim removed 1 base at V and 1 base at J, leaving 14 bases unmatched. The CDR3 runs 19 residues. The CDR3 sequence is CASSEEGQNLLRGTDTQYF. CDR3 nucleotide sequence: TGTGCCAGCAGTGAAGAGGGACAGAACCTACTAAGGGGCACAGATACGCAGTATTTT.

This clonotype has only a few counts. V gene TRBV14 combines with J gene TRBJ2-1, with 9 positions matching TRBD2. The CDR3 loop spans 14 amino acids. The V and J ends lost 4 bases and 6 bases, in that order; junction bases with no gene match: 4. Germline V gene data show CDR1 as SGHDN and CDR2 as FVKESK. CDR3 DNA: TGTGCCAGCAGCCTCGGACTAGCGCTCAATGAGCAGTTCTTC. Its translation is CASSLGLALNEQFF.